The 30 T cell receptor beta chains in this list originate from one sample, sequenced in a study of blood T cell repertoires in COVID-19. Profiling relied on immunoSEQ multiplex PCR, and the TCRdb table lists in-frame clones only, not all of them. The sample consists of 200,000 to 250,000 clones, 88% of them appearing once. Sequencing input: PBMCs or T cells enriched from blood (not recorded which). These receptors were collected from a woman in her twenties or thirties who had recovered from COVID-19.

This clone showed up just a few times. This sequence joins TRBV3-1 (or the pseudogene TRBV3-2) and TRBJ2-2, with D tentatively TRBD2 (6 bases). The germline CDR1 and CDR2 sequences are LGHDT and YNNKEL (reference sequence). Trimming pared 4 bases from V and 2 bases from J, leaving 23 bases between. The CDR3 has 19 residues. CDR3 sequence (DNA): TGTGCCAGCAGCCCTAACTACTCCACCCGGGGGAACAACACCGGGGAGCTGTTTTTT. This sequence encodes CASSPNYSTRGNNTGELFF.

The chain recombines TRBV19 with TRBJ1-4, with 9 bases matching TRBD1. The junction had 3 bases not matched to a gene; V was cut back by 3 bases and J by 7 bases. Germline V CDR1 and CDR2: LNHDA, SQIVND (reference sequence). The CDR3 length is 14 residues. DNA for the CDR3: TGTGCCAGTAGTATGGTGGACAGGGGTGAAAAACTGTTTTTT. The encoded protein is CASSMVDRGEKLFF.

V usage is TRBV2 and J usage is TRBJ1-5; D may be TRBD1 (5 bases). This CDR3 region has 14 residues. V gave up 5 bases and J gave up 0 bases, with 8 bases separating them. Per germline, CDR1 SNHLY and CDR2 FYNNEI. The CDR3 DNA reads TGTGCCAGCAGTAAAGACAGTAGCAATCAGCCCCAGCATTTT. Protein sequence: CASSKDSSNQPQHF.

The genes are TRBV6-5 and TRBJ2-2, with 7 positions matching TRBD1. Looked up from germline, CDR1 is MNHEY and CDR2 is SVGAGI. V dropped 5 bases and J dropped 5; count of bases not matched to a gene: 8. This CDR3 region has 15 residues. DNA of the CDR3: TGTGCCAGCAGTATGACAGGGTTCGGGACCGGGGAGCTGTTTTTT. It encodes CASSMTGFGTGELFF.

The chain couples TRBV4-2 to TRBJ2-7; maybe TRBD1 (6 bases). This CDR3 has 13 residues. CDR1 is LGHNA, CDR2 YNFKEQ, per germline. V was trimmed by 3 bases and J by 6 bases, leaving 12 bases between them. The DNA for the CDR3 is TGTGCCAGCAGCCAGTCCAGGGGAAGCGAGCAGTACTTC. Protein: CASSQSRGSEQYF.

The CDR3 spells CASSLEVQGGQETQYF. As DNA, the CDR3 is TGCGCCAGCAGCTTGGAAGTTCAGGGGGGTCAAGAGACCCAGTACTTC. V and J are TRBV5-1 and TRBJ2-5; TRBD1 is a possible D gene (7 bases). The CDR3 is 16 residues long. Looked up from germline, CDR1 is SGHRS and CDR2 is YFSETQ. Trimming removed 0 bases at V and 2 bases at J, with 14 bases between.

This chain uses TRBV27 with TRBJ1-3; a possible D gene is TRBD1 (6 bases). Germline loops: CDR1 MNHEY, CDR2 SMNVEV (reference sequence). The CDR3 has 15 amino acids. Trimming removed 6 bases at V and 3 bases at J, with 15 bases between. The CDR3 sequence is CASSPGQRLGNTIYF. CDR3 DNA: TGTGCCAGCAGCCCGGGACAAAGACTTGGAAACACCATATATTTT.

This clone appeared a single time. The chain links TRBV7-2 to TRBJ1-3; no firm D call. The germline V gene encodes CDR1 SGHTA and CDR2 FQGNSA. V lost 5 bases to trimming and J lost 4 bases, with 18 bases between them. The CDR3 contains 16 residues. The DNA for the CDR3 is TGTGCCAGCAGCCTCCGTACAGAATGGTCCGGAAACACCATATATTTT. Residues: CASSLRTEWSGNTIYF. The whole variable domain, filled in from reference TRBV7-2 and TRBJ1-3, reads GAGVSQSPSNKVTEKGKDVELRCDPISGHTALYWYRQSLGQGLEFLIYFQGNSAPDKSGLPSDRFSAERTGGSVSTLTIQRTQQEDSAVYLCASSLRTEWSGNTIYFGEGSWLTVV.

CDR3 loop: CASSSQTGSVYEQYF. CDR3 bases: TGTGCCAGCAGCTCCCAGACAGGGTCAGTTTACGAGCAGTACTTC. The chain is built from TRBV5-4 and TRBJ2-7; the match to TRBD1 covers 7 bases. CDR1 is SGHNT and CDR2 is YYREEE in the germline V gene (reference sequence). The trim removed 3 bases at V and 4 bases at J, leaving 10 bases unmatched. The CDR3 is made up of 15 amino acids.

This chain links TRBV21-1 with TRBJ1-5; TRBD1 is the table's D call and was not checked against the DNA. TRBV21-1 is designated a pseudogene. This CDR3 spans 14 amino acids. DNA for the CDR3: TGTGCCAGCCCCCAAACAGGGGGGAAGCAGCCCCAGCATTTT. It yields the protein CASPQTGGKQPQHF.

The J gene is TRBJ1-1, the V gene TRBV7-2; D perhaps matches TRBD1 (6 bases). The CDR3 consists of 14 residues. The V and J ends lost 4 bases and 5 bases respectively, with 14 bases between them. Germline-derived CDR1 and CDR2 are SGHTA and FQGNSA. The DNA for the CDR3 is TGTGCCAGCAGCTCACGAGGGGGAGGGACTGAAGCTTTCTTT. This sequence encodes CASSSRGGGTEAFF.

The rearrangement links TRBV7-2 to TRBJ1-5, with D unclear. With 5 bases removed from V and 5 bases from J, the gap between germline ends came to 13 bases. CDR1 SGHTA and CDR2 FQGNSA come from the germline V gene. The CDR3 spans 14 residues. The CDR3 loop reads CASSRGSRDQPQHF. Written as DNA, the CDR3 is TGTGCCAGCAGCCGGGGAAGTCGGGATCAGCCCCAGCATTTT.

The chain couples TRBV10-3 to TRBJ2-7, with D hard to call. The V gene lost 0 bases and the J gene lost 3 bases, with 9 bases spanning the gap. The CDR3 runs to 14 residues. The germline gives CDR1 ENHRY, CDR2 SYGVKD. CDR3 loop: CAISESVLFYEQYF. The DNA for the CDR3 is TGTGCCATCAGTGAGTCAGTCCTATTCTACGAGCAGTACTTC.

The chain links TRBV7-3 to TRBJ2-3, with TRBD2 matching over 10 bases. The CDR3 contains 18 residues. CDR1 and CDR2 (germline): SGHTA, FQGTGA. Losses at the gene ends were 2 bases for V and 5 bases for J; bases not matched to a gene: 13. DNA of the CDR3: TGTGCCAGCAGCTTAGTGGCCTCTCTAGCGGGGGACCTAGATACGCAGTATTTT. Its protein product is CASSLVASLAGDLDTQYF.

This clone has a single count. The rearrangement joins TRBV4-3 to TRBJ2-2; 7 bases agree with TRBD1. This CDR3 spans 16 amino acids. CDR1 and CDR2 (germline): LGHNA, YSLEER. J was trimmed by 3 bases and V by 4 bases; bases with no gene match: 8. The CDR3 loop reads CASSLRQGPYTGELFF. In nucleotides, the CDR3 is TGCGCCAGCAGCCTCCGACAGGGCCCTTACACCGGGGAGCTGTTTTTT.

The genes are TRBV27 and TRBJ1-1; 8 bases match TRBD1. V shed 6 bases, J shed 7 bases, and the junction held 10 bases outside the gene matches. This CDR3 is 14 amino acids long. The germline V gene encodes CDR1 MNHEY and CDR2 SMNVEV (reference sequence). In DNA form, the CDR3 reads TGTGCCAGCAGAGGGGTTCCAGGGGGCGTTGAAGCTTTCTTT. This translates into CASRGVPGGVEAFF.

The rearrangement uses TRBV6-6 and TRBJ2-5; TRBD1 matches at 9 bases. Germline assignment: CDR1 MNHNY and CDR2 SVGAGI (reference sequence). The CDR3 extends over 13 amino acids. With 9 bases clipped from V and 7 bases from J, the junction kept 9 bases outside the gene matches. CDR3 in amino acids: CARRQGEIATQYF. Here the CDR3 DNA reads TGTGCCAGAAGACAGGGGGAAATAGCGACCCAGTACTTC.

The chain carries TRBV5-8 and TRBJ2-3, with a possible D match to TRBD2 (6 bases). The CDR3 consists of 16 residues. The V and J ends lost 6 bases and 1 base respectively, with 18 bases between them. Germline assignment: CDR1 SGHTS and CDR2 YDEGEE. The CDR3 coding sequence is TGTGCCAGCAACAAGGAGGGTAAAGGGGGCACAGATACGCAGTATTTT. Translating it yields CASNKEGKGGTDTQYF.

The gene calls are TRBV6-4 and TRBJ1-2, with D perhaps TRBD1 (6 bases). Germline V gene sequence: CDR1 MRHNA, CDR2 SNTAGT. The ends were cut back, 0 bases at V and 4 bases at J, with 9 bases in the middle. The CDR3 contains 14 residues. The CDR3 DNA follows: TGTGCCAGCAGTGACTCAGACAGGAGCTATGGCTACACCTTC. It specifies CASSDSDRSYGYTF.

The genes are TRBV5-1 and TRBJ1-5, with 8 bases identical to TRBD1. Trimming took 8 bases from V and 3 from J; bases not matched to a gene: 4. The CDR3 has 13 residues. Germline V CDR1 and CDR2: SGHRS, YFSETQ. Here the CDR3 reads CASQQGDNQPQHF. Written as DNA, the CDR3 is TGCGCCAGTCAACAGGGGGACAATCAGCCCCAGCATTTT.

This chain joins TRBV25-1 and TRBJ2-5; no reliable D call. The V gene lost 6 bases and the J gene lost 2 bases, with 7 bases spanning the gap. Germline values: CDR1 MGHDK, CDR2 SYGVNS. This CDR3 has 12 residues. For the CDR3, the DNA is TGTGCCAGCAGACCCACTCAAGAGACCCAGTACTTC. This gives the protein CASRPTQETQYF. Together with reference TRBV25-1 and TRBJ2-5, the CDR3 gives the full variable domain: EADIYQTPRYLVIGTGKKITLECSQTMGHDKMYWYQQDPGMELHLIHYSYGVNSTEKGDLSSESTVSRIRTEHFPLTLESARPSHTSQYLCASRPTQETQYFGPGTRLLVL.

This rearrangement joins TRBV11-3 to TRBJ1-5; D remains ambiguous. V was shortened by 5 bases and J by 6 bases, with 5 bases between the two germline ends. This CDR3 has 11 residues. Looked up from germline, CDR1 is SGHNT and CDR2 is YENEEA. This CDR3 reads CASSPSQPQHF. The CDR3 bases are TGTGCCAGCAGCCCGAGTCAGCCCCAGCATTTT. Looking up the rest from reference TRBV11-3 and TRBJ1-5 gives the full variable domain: EAGVVQSPRYKIIEKKQPVAFWCNPISGHNTLYWYLQNLGQGPELLIRYENEEAVDDSQLPKDRFSAERLKGVDSTLKIQPAELGDSAVYLCASSPSQPQHFGDGTRLSIL.

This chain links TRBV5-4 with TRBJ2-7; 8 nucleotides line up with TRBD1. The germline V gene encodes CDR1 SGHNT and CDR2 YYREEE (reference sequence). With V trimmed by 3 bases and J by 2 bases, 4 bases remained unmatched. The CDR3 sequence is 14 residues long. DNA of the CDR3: TGTGCCAGCAGCTGGGGGGACAGGACCTACGAGCAGTACTTC. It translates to CASSWGDRTYEQYF.

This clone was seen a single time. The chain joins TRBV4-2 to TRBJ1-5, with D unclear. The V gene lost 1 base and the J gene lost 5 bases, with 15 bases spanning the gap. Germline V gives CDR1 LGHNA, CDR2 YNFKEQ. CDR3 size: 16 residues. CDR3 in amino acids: CASSQGSGQQYQPQHF. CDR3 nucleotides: TGTGCCAGCAGCCAAGGGTCAGGCCAGCAGTATCAGCCCCAGCATTTT.

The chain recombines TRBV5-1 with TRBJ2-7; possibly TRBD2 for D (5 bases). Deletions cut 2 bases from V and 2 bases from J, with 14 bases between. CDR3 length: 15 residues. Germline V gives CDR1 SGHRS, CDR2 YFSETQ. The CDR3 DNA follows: TGCGCCAGCAGCTTCAGGTTCGCGGGCACCTACGAGCAGTACTTC. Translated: CASSFRFAGTYEQYF.

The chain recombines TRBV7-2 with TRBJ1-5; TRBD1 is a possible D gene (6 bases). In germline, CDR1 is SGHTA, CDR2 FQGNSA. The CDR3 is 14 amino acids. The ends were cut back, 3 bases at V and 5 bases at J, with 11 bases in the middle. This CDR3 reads CASSFTGSDQPQHF. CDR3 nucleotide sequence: TGTGCCAGCAGCTTCACAGGGTCGGATCAGCCCCAGCATTTT.

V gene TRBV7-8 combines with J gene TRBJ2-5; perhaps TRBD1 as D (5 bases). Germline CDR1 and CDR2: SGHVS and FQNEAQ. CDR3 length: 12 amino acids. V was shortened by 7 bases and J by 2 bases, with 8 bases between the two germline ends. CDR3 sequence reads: CASKGVQETQYF. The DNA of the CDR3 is TGTGCCAGCAAAGGGGTGCAAGAGACCCAGTACTTC.

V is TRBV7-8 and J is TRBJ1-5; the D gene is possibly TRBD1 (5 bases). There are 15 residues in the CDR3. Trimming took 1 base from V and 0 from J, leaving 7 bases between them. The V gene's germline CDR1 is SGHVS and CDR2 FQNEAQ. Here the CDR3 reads CASSLGQSSNQPQHF. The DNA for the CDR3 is TGTGCCAGCAGCTTAGGACAGAGTAGCAATCAGCCCCAGCATTTT.

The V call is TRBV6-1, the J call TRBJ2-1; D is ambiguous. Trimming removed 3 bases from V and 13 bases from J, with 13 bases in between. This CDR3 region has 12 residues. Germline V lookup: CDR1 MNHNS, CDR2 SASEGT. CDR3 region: CASSERQSVQFF. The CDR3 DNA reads TGTGCCAGCAGTGAGAGGCAGTCCGTACAGTTCTTC.

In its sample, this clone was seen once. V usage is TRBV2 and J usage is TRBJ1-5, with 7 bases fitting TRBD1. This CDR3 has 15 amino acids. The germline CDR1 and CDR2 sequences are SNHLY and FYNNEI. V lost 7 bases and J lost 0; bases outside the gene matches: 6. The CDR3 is CASTRQGNSNQPQHF. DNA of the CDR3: TGTGCCAGCACCAGACAGGGTAATAGCAATCAGCCCCAGCATTTT. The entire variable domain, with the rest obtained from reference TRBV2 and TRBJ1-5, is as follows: EPEVTQTPSHQVTQMGQEVILRCVPISNHLYFYWYRQILGQKVEFLVSFYNNEISEKSEIFDDQFSVERPDGSNFTLKIRSTKLEDSAMYFCASTRQGNSNQPQHFGDGTRLSIL.